The clone carrying this T cell receptor beta chain was recorded once. The data were taken from a study of T cell changes during pregnancy in multiple sclerosis. TCRdb's copy holds only in-frame clones and misses some; the assay was immunoSEQ multiplex PCR. The repertoire holds more than 35,000 clones, around 93% seen once, with 0.43% in the top ten. CDR1 is MNHEY and CDR2 is SMNVEV in the germline V gene (reference sequence). The CDR3 sequence is 16 residues long. Trimming took 5 bases from V and 0 from J, leaving 15 bases between them. Specimen: CD4+ T cells from peripheral blood mononuclear cells, collected in the third trimester of pregnancy. The V call is TRBV27, the J call TRBJ2-3; a possible D gene is TRBD2 (7 bases). This clonotype was obtained from a female donor in good health, enrolled as a control in a pregnancy study. This CDR3 reads CASSALGGASTDTQYF. Written as DNA, the CDR3 is TGTGCCAGCAGTGCCTTAGGGGGGGCTAGCACAGATACGCAGTATTTT.